This TCR beta chain is from a study of blood T cell repertoires in COVID-19. At the level of the study: Samples representing acute and convalescent COVID-19 were sourced from the United States, Italy and Spain. Sources were T cells, B-cell-depleted T cells, or PBMCs; the material itself was cDNA or gDNA.

This CDR3 region has 17 residues. The V gene end was trimmed by 3 bases and the J gene end by 7 bases; junction bases not matched to a gene: 11. CDR1 KGHSH and CDR2 LQKENI come from the germline V gene. Per the original methods: Researchers report that nucleated cell counts were estimated from reference gene primer amplification. Generated by immunoSEQ multiplex PCR, the TCRdb table keeps only in-frame clones and is missing some. V, J and clone size are taken as reported in that table, and D and trimming were inferred from the DNA itself. The data contain around 170,000 clones, roughly nine tenths of them singletons.

The receptor's source is a man younger than 35 who had recovered from COVID-19. The sample consisted of peripheral blood. The rearrangement joins TRBV18 to TRBJ2-1; 11 nucleotides line up with TRBD2. The CDR3 region has the DNA TGTGCCAGCTCACCCGAATTAGCGGGAGGGCCTGGAAATGAGCAGTTCTTC. This codes for CASSPELAGGPGNEQFF.